This T cell receptor beta chain was identified during a study of spatial heterogeneity in lung cancer. Turning to the study itself: Donors were 72 untreated early-stage non-small cell lung cancer patients.

Germline V gene sequence: CDR1 LNHDA, CDR2 SQIVND (reference sequence). The CDR3 sequence is 16 residues long. V lost 3 bases, J lost 3 bases, and 18 bases lay in between. The time point was: blood at routine non-recurrence follow-up after resection. This clonotype was observed a handful of times. The library was prepared for alpha chains; this beta chain is a stray read, so its frequency means little. TCRdb reanalysed the 5' RACE reads using MiXCR and keeps one entry per CDR3 protein. The data contain about 2,900 distinct CDR3 sequences, around 53% of them singletons. The sequenced sample was PBMCs, obtained at follow-up. The genes are TRBV19 and TRBJ2-7; the D gene is possibly TRBD1 (5 bases). The TCR comes from a male donor with early-stage non-small cell lung cancer. This chain's CDR3 is CASSILAGREVYEQYF. CDR3 DNA: TGTGCCAGTAGTATTCTGGCAGGGCGAGAAGTCTACGAGCAGTACTTC.